This T cell receptor (beta chain) derives from a study of CD8+CD57+ T cells in acquired aplastic anemia. Background on the study: Each DNA sample taken from sorted CD4+ and CD8+ cells came to approximately 3.2 ug on average.

The CDR3 contains 15 residues. Looked up from germline, CDR1 is LNHDA and CDR2 is SQIVND (reference sequence). V lost 1 base to trimming and J lost 5 bases, with 12 bases between them. The use of genomic DNA as template underpinned the TCR beta VDJ and CDR3 profiling. TCRdb re-analysed the reads in MiXCR, keeping a single row per CDR3 protein. The table records around 430,000 distinct CDR3 sequences, about a third of them present only once. This clonotype was seen repeatedly, ten times or more. Its antigen is not known. Overall study findings and caveats: The number of CD8+ CDR3 sequences shared by patients and controls was twenty-nine. Controls did not differ significantly from patients in CD8+ Simpson's diversity.

The patients chosen for sequencing had shown expansion of CD8+CD57+ cells (detected by flow cytometry). Sequenced sample: sorted CD4+, CD8+, or CD8+CD57+ T cells (not recorded which) from PBMCs. The chain uses TRBV19 and TRBJ2-1, with D possibly being TRBD2 (6 bases). The sequence was collected from a human donor with aplastic anemia. The CDR3: CASSIAGVNHNEQFF. The CDR3 region has the DNA TGTGCCAGTAGTATAGCGGGAGTTAACCACAATGAGCAGTTCTTC.